The 27 T cell receptor beta chains below were found in one sample sequenced in a study of T cell responses to AZD1222 COVID-19 vaccine (dated by TCRdb to the early 2020s). The time point label here, explained by the study, means: about 28 days (+/-7) after the second vaccine dose. Library generation was performed with the immunoSEQ multiplex PCR assay. TCRdb took this table from immuneACCESS and kept in-frame rearrangements with V and J called. Such tables lack part of the clones; where checked against another copy, unresolved V genes explain under half of the gap, and the rest is unexplained. The sample contains around 120,000 clones, roughly 92% of them found a single time. Of the sample, roughly 1.5% is held by the ten largest clones. This sample comprised peripheral blood, obtained 28 days after the second AZD1222 dose. The receptors stem from an adult who received the AZD1222 COVID-19 vaccine.

The V call is TRBV6-5, the J call TRBJ1-5; 8 nucleotides align to TRBD1. This CDR3 contains 15 residues. V shed 5 bases, J shed 0 bases, and the junction held 3 bases outside the gene matches. The germline V gene has CDR1 MNHEY and CDR2 SVGAGI. CDR3 region: CASSTGTGSNQPQHF. CDR3 coding DNA: TGTGCCAGCAGTACAGGGACAGGTAGCAATCAGCCCCAGCATTTT.

The V and J genes are TRBV7-6 and TRBJ1-6, with D possibly matching TRBD1 (5 bases). Trimming removed 1 base from V and 8 bases from J, with 15 bases in between. Germline V lookup: CDR1 SGHVS, CDR2 FNYEAQ. The CDR3 covers 16 residues. The CDR3, as DNA: TGTGCCAGCAGCTTAGTGCCGGCGGGGGGGGATTCACCCCTCCACTTT. Protein: CASSLVPAGGDSPLHF. The full variable domain, its missing parts supplied by reference TRBV7-6 and TRBJ1-6, is GAGVSQSPRYKVTKRGQDVALRCDPISGHVSLYWYRQALGQGPEFLTYFNYEAQQDKSGLPNDRFSAERPEGSISTLTIQRTEQRDSAMYRCASSLVPAGGDSPLHFGNGTRLTVT.

The count of this clone is one. The V call is TRBV19, the J call TRBJ1-2, with D possibly TRBD1 on 5 matching bases. V gave up 11 bases and J gave up 1 base, with 11 bases separating them. The length of the CDR3 is 12 residues. CDR1 is LNHDA, CDR2 SQIVND, per germline (reference sequence). The CDR3 DNA reads as TGTGCCGGACGGGACCGTAACTATGGCTACACCTTC. It translates to CAGRDRNYGYTF.

The chain carries TRBV30 and TRBJ2-1; a possible D gene is TRBD2 (6 bases). The CDR3 extends over 15 amino acids. V lost 5 bases to trimming and J lost 4 bases, with 18 bases between them. From germline, CDR1 is GTSNPN and CDR2 SVGIG (reference sequence). The CDR3 sequence: CAWGFARTIYNEQFF. The CDR3 DNA reads TGTGCCTGGGGGTTCGCGAGGACTATTTACAATGAGCAGTTCTTC.

The sample holds a few counts of this clone. This rearrangement joins TRBV4-2 to TRBJ1-1; no clear D. V gave up 4 bases and J gave up 5 bases, with 14 bases separating them. Germline CDR1 LGHNA, CDR2 YNFKEQ. The CDR3 consists of 14 residues. The CDR3 sequence: CASSPTRAGTEAFF. CDR3 DNA sequence: TGTGCCAGCAGCCCGACGAGGGCGGGAACTGAAGCTTTCTTT.

The chain employs TRBV10-1 and TRBJ2-5; tentatively, D is TRBD1 or TRBD2 (5 bases each). V was clipped by 1 base and J by 2 bases, with 11 bases between them. In germline, CDR1 is WNHNN, CDR2 SYGVQD (reference sequence). The CDR3 loop spans 15 amino acids. The CDR3, as DNA: TGCGCCAGCAGTGAGTTCCGGGACCTTCAAGAGACCCAGTACTTC. The encoded protein is CASSEFRDLQETQYF.

The chain recombines TRBV24-1 with TRBJ2-1, with D maybe TRBD1 (6 bases). The V gene lost 4 bases and the J gene lost 8 bases, with 20 bases spanning the gap. In germline, CDR1 is KGHDR, CDR2 SFDVKD. This CDR3 region has 16 residues. CDR3 residues: CATSDLSTQGIDEQFF. In DNA, the CDR3 is TGTGCCACCAGTGACCTCTCGACACAGGGTATCGATGAGCAGTTCTTC.

CDR3 region: CASSPLSGAGDFNNEQFF. Here the CDR3 DNA reads TGTGCCAGCAGTCCCCTATCAGGAGCGGGGGATTTTAACAATGAGCAGTTCTTC. The chain is built from TRBV27 and TRBJ2-1; 8 bases are a match to TRBD2. This CDR3 is built from 18 residues. Trimming took 5 bases from V and 5 from J; bases not matched to a gene: 17. Germline V CDR1 and CDR2: MNHEY, SMNVEV (reference sequence).

The chain uses TRBV24-1 and TRBJ2-2; D gene ambiguous. In germline, CDR1 is KGHDR, CDR2 SFDVKD. Trimming removed 5 bases from V and 1 base from J, with 16 bases in between. The CDR3 totals 17 residues. The DNA of the CDR3 is TGTGCCACCAGTGGTTTATCCAGGCAGATGAACACCGGGGAGCTGTTTTTT. Translation gives CATSGLSRQMNTGELFF.

The V and J genes are TRBV28 and TRBJ2-5; possible D gene TRBD2, 6 bases. Germline CDR1 and CDR2: MDHEN and SYDVKM. Deletions cut 3 bases from V and 5 bases from J, with 10 bases between. CDR3 length: 13 residues. The CDR3 sequence: CASSFGGGETQYF. The DNA for the CDR3 is TGTGCCAGCAGTTTCGGTGGGGGGGAGACCCAGTACTTC.

V gene TRBV4-1 combines with J gene TRBJ2-7; D is unclear. The CDR3 covers 16 residues. The germline gives CDR1 MGHRA, CDR2 YSYEKL. Trimming stripped 1 base from V and 6 bases from J, with 19 bases between. This CDR3 reads CASSQGVGNAFGEQYF. The CDR3 nucleotides are TGCGCCAGCAGCCAAGGTGTGGGTAACGCTTTCGGCGAGCAGTACTTC.

The chain uses TRBV28 and TRBJ1-5; D unclear. The germline gives CDR1 MDHEN, CDR2 SYDVKM. The CDR3 runs to 13 residues. The ends were cut back, 2 bases at V and 5 bases at J, with 7 bases in the middle. The CDR3 nucleotides read TGTGCCAGCAGTTTAGGAATAGATCAGCCCCAGCATTTT. Translating gives CASSLGIDQPQHF.

The V and J genes are TRBV14 and TRBJ1-2, with a tentative D call TRBD1 (6 bases). Germline V lookup: CDR1 SGHDN, CDR2 FVKESK. The V gene lost 5 bases and the J gene lost 7 bases, with 14 bases spanning the gap. The length of the CDR3 is 13 residues. In DNA form, the CDR3 reads TGTGCCAGCAGCGAACAGGGTTGGAGTGGCTACACCTTC. As protein: CASSEQGWSGYTF. The full variable domain, rest sourced from reference TRBV14 and TRBJ1-2, is EAGVTQFPSHSVIEKGQTVTLRCDPISGHDNLYWYRRVMGKEIKFLLHFVKESKQDESGMPNNRFLAERTGGTYSTLKVQPAELEDSGVYFCASSEQGWSGYTFGSGTRLTVV.

V and J are TRBV5-1 and TRBJ2-1; tentatively, D is TRBD2 (7 bases). Trimming cost V 5 bases and J 4 bases, with 13 bases left between them. The CDR3 spans 14 residues. Germline V gives CDR1 SGHRS, CDR2 YFSETQ. The CDR3 DNA reads TGCGCCAGCAGTCCGGGGGGCGGGTACAATGAGCAGTTCTTC. Residues: CASSPGGGYNEQFF. The complete variable domain, with remaining parts taken from reference TRBV5-1 and TRBJ2-1, reads KAGVTQTPRYLIKTRGQQVTLSCSPISGHRSVSWYQQTPGQGLQFLFEYFSETQRNKGNFPGRFSGRQFSNSRSEMNVSTLELGDSALYLCASSPGGGYNEQFFGPGTRLTVL.

Only one count was recorded for this clone. The V and J genes are TRBV14 and TRBJ1-1; possibly TRBD1 for D (5 bases). There are 15 residues in the CDR3. Trimming cost V 1 base and J 1 base, with 10 bases left between them. The germline gives CDR1 SGHDN, CDR2 FVKESK. The CDR3 region has the DNA TGTGCCAGCAGCCAAGTGGGACGGCAGAACACTGAAGCTTTCTTT. Translating gives CASSQVGRQNTEAFF.

This clone appeared once. The chain combines TRBV11-3 with TRBJ1-1; D uncertain. The CDR3 is 13 amino acids. CDR1 SGHNT and CDR2 YENEEA come from the germline V gene. V lost 2 bases and J 1 base, leaving 5 bases between the germline ends. For the CDR3, the DNA is TGTGCCAGCAGCTTAAGTAAGAACACTGAAGCTTTCTTT. Its protein is CASSLSKNTEAFF.

The chain carries TRBV15 and TRBJ1-2, with D unresolved. Per the germline V gene, CDR1 is LNHNV and CDR2 is YYDKDF (reference sequence). This CDR3 is built from 13 residues. Trimming pared 0 bases from V and 6 bases from J, leaving 8 bases between. The CDR3 DNA reads as TGTGCCACCAGCAGAGATCAGGCGGATGGCTACACCTTC. Translation gives CATSRDQADGYTF.

V is TRBV19 and J is TRBJ1-4, with 8 bases aligning to TRBD1. The CDR3 totals 17 residues. V shed 0 bases, J shed 0 bases, and the junction held 3 bases outside the gene matches. Germline lookup yields CDR1 LNHDA and CDR2 SQIVND (reference sequence). Here the CDR3 reads CASSIEGQGATNEKLFF. CDR3 nucleotide sequence: TGTGCCAGTAGTATAGAAGGACAGGGAGCAACTAATGAAAAACTGTTTTTT.

The CDR3 DNA sequence: TGCGCCAGCAGTGTGGGACAATCCTACAATGAGCAGTTCTTC. Translating gives CASSVGQSYNEQFF. V usage is TRBV10-1 and J usage is TRBJ2-1; D might be TRBD1 (6 bases). The CDR3 is 14 amino acids. Trimming removed 4 bases from V and 1 base from J, with 8 bases in between. Germline loops: CDR1 WNHNN, CDR2 SYGVQD (reference sequence).

The rearrangement links TRBV5-1 to TRBJ1-2, with 7 positions matching TRBD1. V lost 4 bases and J lost 5; bases outside the gene matches: 8. This CDR3 is built from 14 residues. Germline CDR1 SGHRS, CDR2 YFSETQ. In DNA form, the CDR3 reads TGCGCCAGCAGCGGCGAAGTGACAGGGTATGGCTACACCTTC. Amino acids: CASSGEVTGYGYTF.

The J gene is TRBJ2-7, the V gene TRBV28; no clear D. This CDR3 has 13 amino acids. The germline V and J ends were trimmed by 4 bases and 2 bases, with 9 bases remaining between them. Germline values: CDR1 MDHEN, CDR2 SYDVKM. The CDR3 region is CASSSAPTYEQYF. The CDR3 coding sequence is TGTGCCAGCAGTTCTGCGCCCACCTACGAGCAGTACTTC.

The genes are TRBV5-4 and TRBJ2-7, with 9 bases that match TRBD1. CDR1 and CDR2 from the germline V gene are SGHNT and YYREEE (reference sequence). This CDR3 has 14 residues. Trimming took 3 bases from V and 1 from J; bases not matched to a gene: 2. The CDR3 DNA follows: TGTGCCAGCAGCTGGGGGACAGGGTCCTACGAGCAGTACTTC. Amino acid sequence: CASSWGTGSYEQYF.

This rearrangement joins TRBV18 to TRBJ1-4; 7 nucleotides line up with TRBD1. This CDR3 has 15 residues. The V gene's germline CDR1 is KGHSH and CDR2 LQKENI. J was trimmed by 5 bases and V by 5 bases; bases with no gene match: 8. This CDR3 reads CASSDGTALNEKLFF. In DNA, the CDR3 is TGTGCCAGCTCAGATGGGACAGCCCTAAATGAAAAACTGTTTTTT.

The genes are TRBV27 and TRBJ2-7; D remains ambiguous. Germline lookup yields CDR1 MNHEY and CDR2 SMNVEV (reference sequence). The CDR3 covers 11 residues. The V end was cut by 4 bases, the J end by 4 bases, with 5 bases between. The CDR3 DNA is TGTGCCAGCAGTTCCCATTACGAGCAGTACTTC. Its protein product is CASSSHYEQYF.

J is TRBJ1-2 and V is TRBV30; D may be TRBD1 (5 bases). Germline CDR1 is GTSNPN and CDR2 is SVGIG (reference sequence). The CDR3 consists of 12 residues. V dropped 5 bases and J dropped 7 bases, with 14 bases sitting between them. CDR3 protein: CAWSGGAGGYTF. DNA of the CDR3: TGTGCCTGGTCGGGAGGGGCTGGTGGCTACACCTTC. The full variable domain, with the rest looked up from reference TRBV30 and TRBJ1-2, is SQTIHQWPATLVQPVGSPLSLECTVEGTSNPNLYWYRQAAGRGLQLLFYSVGIGQISSEVPQNLSASRPQDRQFILSSKKLLLSDSGFYLCAWSGGAGGYTFGSGTRLTVV.

The V and J genes are TRBV7-2 and TRBJ1-2; the match to TRBD1 covers 9 bases. The CDR3 length is 14 residues. Per germline, CDR1 SGHTA and CDR2 FQGNSA. V dropped 8 bases and J dropped 5; count of bases not matched to a gene: 9. The CDR3 region has the DNA TGTGCCAGCGGCCGGCCGGGACAGGGTTATGGCTACACCTTC. It translates to CASGRPGQGYGYTF. Supplemented by reference TRBV7-2 and TRBJ1-2, the full variable domain reads GAGVSQSPSNKVTEKGKDVELRCDPISGHTALYWYRQSLGQGLEFLIYFQGNSAPDKSGLPSDRFSAERTGGSVSTLTIQRTQQEDSAVYLCASGRPGQGYGYTFGSGTRLTVV.

The gene calls are TRBV25-1 and TRBJ2-7, with 8 bases fitting TRBD2. Germline CDR1 is MGHDK and CDR2 is SYGVNS. V lost 4 bases and J lost 0; bases outside the gene matches: 8. This CDR3 is built from 16 residues. CDR3 in amino acids: CASSATSGGSSYEQYF. The CDR3 DNA sequence: TGTGCCAGCAGTGCAACTAGCGGAGGGAGCTCCTACGAGCAGTACTTC.